Below, 20 T cell receptor beta chains from the same sample are listed, as sequenced in a study of blood T cell repertoires in COVID-19. Here immunoSEQ multiplex PCR was the method, and the copy in TCRdb shows in-frame clones only, minus some. The data contain nearly 200,000 clones, approximately 81% of them singletons. The sample comprised peripheral blood. The receptors were sampled from a human donor in a cohort sampled during active COVID-19.

This chain links TRBV19 with TRBJ2-3, with 10 bases identical to TRBD1. The CDR3 extends over 15 amino acids. V lost 4 bases and J lost 7; bases outside the gene matches: 8. Looked up from germline, CDR1 is LNHDA and CDR2 is SQIVND (reference sequence). CDR3 nucleotides: TGTGCCAGTAGTACTAAGGGACAGGGGTGGAATACGCAGTATTTT. Protein sequence: CASSTKGQGWNTQYF.

In its sample, this clone was seen a few times. This chain uses TRBV7-6 with TRBJ2-2; weak D call: TRBD2 (6 bases). Trimming shortened V by 2 bases and J by 5 bases, and 6 bases separated the two germline ends. The CDR3 runs to 13 residues. Germline V CDR1 and CDR2: SGHVS, FNYEAQ. CDR3 nucleotides: TGTGCCAGCAGCTTACGGGGGACCGGGGAGCTGTTTTTT. This gives the protein CASSLRGTGELFF.

This chain links TRBV5-1 with TRBJ2-3; 7 bases are a match to TRBD2. Per the germline V gene, CDR1 is SGHRS and CDR2 is YFSETQ. The junction had 6 bases not matched to a gene; V was cut back by 4 bases and J by 4 bases. The CDR3 consists of 14 residues. The CDR3 DNA reads TGCGCCAGCAGCGCCCGACTAGCCCCAGATACGCAGTATTTT. It specifies CASSARLAPDTQYF. The full variable domain, with the rest looked up from reference TRBV5-1 and TRBJ2-3, is KAGVTQTPRYLIKTRGQQVTLSCSPISGHRSVSWYQQTPGQGLQFLFEYFSETQRNKGNFPGRFSGRQFSNSRSEMNVSTLELGDSALYLCASSARLAPDTQYFGPGTRLTVL.

The CDR3 is CASSFGTRGGETQYF. CDR3 DNA: TGTGCCAGCAGCTTTGGGACCAGGGGCGGGGAGACCCAGTACTTC. J is TRBJ2-5 and V is TRBV11-2; D might be TRBD1 (6 bases). Between the trimmed V and J ends, which lost 3 bases and 5 bases, there was a span of 16 bases. Germline loops: CDR1 SGHAT, CDR2 FQNNGV. The CDR3 loop spans 15 amino acids.

The J gene is TRBJ2-2, the V gene TRBV5-1; no firm D call. The CDR3 contains 16 residues. Deletions cut 3 bases from V and 0 bases from J, with 12 bases between. Germline V gene lookup returns CDR1 SGHRS and CDR2 YFSETQ. The CDR3 loop reads CASSSSGSANTGELFF. The CDR3, as DNA: TGCGCCAGCAGCTCTTCAGGCTCCGCGAACACCGGGGAGCTGTTTTTT.

This clone showed up just once. This chain joins TRBV28 and TRBJ2-7; D is unclear. The V gene's germline CDR1 is MDHEN and CDR2 SYDVKM. The CDR3 contains 12 residues. The ends were cut back, 7 bases at V and 2 bases at J, with 9 bases in the middle. CDR3 loop: CASTRYAYEQYF. CDR3 sequence (DNA): TGTGCCAGCACCCGGTACGCCTACGAGCAGTACTTC.

The chain combines TRBV4-1 with TRBJ2-3; 12 positions match TRBD2. CDR3 length: 17 amino acids. Germline lookup yields CDR1 MGHRA and CDR2 YSYEKL. V shed 4 bases and J 0 bases; nucleotides not matched to a gene: 5. The CDR3 coding sequence is TGCGCCAGCAGCCTGGGACTAGCGGGTGCTAGCACAGATACGCAGTATTTT. Protein: CASSLGLAGASTDTQYF.

This chain connects TRBV25-1 to TRBJ1-4; D not certain. The CDR3 is made up of 15 amino acids. Trimming shortened V by 7 bases and J by 2 bases, and 14 bases separated the two germline ends. Per the germline V gene, CDR1 is MGHDK and CDR2 is SYGVNS. The CDR3 protein is CASTPVGGTNEKLFF. The CDR3, as DNA: TGTGCCAGCACGCCCGTTGGCGGGACTAATGAAAAACTGTTTTTT.

The rearrangement joins TRBV5-4 to TRBJ2-3; TRBD2 aligns across 12 bases. CDR1 SGHNT and CDR2 YYREEE come from the germline V gene (reference sequence). V trimming: 4 bases; J trimming: 0 bases; junction bases outside the gene matches: 9. The CDR3 loop spans 18 amino acids. For the CDR3, the DNA is TGTGCCAGCAGCCCCGAGACTAGCGGGGGAACTAGCACAGATACGCAGTATTTT. Translating gives CASSPETSGGTSTDTQYF.

The chain uses TRBV19 and TRBJ2-2, with D perhaps matching TRBD2 (6 bases). The CDR3 sequence is 14 residues long. The ends were cut back, 7 bases at V and 4 bases at J, with 13 bases in the middle. Germline CDR1 LNHDA, CDR2 SQIVND (reference sequence). CDR3 loop: CASTWGEITGELFF. In DNA, the CDR3 is TGTGCCAGTACCTGGGGGGAGATCACCGGGGAGCTGTTTTTT.

V gene TRBV27 combines with J gene TRBJ1-2; tentatively, D is TRBD1 (5 bases). The CDR3 has 13 residues. Germline CDR1 reads MNHEY; CDR2 reads SMNVEV (reference sequence). V lost 3 bases and J lost 7, with 12 bases in between. The chain's CDR3 is CASSFKGMSGYTF. CDR3 DNA sequence: TGTGCCAGCAGTTTTAAGGGGATGTCTGGCTACACCTTC.

This clone was seen only once. The chain employs TRBV2 and TRBJ2-7, with 7 bases matching TRBD2. Germline CDR1 and CDR2: SNHLY and FYNNEI. This CDR3 is built from 15 residues. With V trimmed by 5 bases and J by 9 bases, 16 bases remained unmatched. This chain's CDR3 is CASSFSIEGGIGQYF. CDR3 nucleotide sequence: TGTGCCAGCAGTTTTTCCATTGAGGGAGGGATCGGGCAGTACTTC.

This rearrangement joins TRBV5-1 to TRBJ1-2; 7 bases fit TRBD1. This CDR3 contains 14 residues. V gave up 4 bases and J gave up 4 bases; unmatched junction bases: 7. In germline, CDR1 is SGHRS, CDR2 YFSETQ. For the CDR3, the DNA is TGCGCCAGCAGCCCGGGACAGCAAGCCTATGGCTACACCTTC. Its protein is CASSPGQQAYGYTF.

The chain couples TRBV7-9 to TRBJ1-2; 7 bases align to TRBD1. The CDR3 is 15 residues long. Trimming took 6 bases from V and 5 from J; bases not matched to a gene: 12. CDR1 is SEHNR and CDR2 is FQNEAQ in the germline V gene (reference sequence). The chain's CDR3 is CASRVITGTAYGYTF. DNA for the CDR3: TGTGCCAGCAGAGTAATAACCGGGACAGCTTATGGCTACACCTTC.

The gene calls are TRBV28 and TRBJ1-2; D call uncertain. V lost 6 bases to trimming and J lost 6 bases, with 8 bases between them. The CDR3 has 11 residues. Germline V gene lookup returns CDR1 MDHEN and CDR2 SYDVKM. Here the CDR3 reads CASRARDGYTF. Written as DNA, the CDR3 is TGTGCCAGCAGAGCTCGAGATGGCTACACCTTC.

This clone was seen a few times. The chain couples TRBV3-1 (or the pseudogene TRBV3-2) to TRBJ2-4, with D unresolved. Per germline, CDR1 LGHDT and CDR2 YNNKEL (reference sequence). V shed 4 bases and J shed 1 base, with 5 bases lying between them. This CDR3 spans 13 amino acids. The CDR3 region has the DNA TGTGCCAGCAGCCTCGGGGCCAAAAACATTCAGTACTTC. Translation: CASSLGAKNIQYF.

The V and J genes are TRBV3-1 (or the pseudogene TRBV3-2) and TRBJ1-1, with 8 bases that match TRBD1. The V gene's germline CDR1 is LGHDT and CDR2 YNNKEL (reference sequence). This CDR3 is 12 amino acids long. The V segment lost 1 base and the J segment 10 bases; nucleotides outside the gene matches: 2. CDR3 nucleotide sequence: TGTGCCAGCAGCCAAGCAGGGGGCTTAGCTTTCTTT. As protein: CASSQAGGLAFF.

The J gene is TRBJ1-1, the V gene TRBV7-8, with D possibly being TRBD1 (5 bases). This CDR3 comprises 14 residues. Germline V gene sequence: CDR1 SGHVS, CDR2 FQNEAQ. V was trimmed by 2 bases and J by 7 bases, leaving 14 bases between them. CDR3 amino acids: CASSLYRGTGEAFF. The CDR3 coding sequence is TGTGCCAGCAGCTTATATAGGGGCACGGGTGAAGCTTTCTTT.

The chain uses TRBV12-3 or TRBV12-4 and TRBJ2-3; the D is unclear. This CDR3 spans 10 amino acids. V lost 6 bases, J lost 5 bases, and 3 bases lay in between. This chain's CDR3 is CASSLDTQYF. Here the CDR3 DNA reads TGTGCCAGCAGCCTAGATACGCAGTATTTT.

This chain joins TRBV6-6 and TRBJ1-1; 7 nucleotides match TRBD1. The V and J ends lost 10 bases and 7 bases, in that order; junction bases with no gene match: 12. Germline lookup yields CDR1 MNHNY and CDR2 SVGAGI (reference sequence). The CDR3 totals 13 residues. This CDR3 reads CATTRGGSGEAFF. The DNA for the CDR3 is TGTGCCACCACCCGAGGGGGCAGCGGTGAAGCTTTCTTT.